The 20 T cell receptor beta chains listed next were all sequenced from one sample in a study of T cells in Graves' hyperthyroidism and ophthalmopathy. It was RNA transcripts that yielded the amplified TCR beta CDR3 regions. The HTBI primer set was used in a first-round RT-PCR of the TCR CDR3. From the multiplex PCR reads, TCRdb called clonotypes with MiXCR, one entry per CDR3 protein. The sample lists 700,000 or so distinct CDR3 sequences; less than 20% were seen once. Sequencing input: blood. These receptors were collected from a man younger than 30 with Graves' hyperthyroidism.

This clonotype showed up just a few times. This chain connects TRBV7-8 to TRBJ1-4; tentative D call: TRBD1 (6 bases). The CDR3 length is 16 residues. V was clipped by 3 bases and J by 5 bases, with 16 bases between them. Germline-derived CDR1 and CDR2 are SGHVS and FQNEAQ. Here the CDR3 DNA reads TGTGCCAGCAGCTTTAGTGTCACAGGGATAAATGAAAAACTGTTTTTT. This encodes CASSFSVTGINEKLFF.

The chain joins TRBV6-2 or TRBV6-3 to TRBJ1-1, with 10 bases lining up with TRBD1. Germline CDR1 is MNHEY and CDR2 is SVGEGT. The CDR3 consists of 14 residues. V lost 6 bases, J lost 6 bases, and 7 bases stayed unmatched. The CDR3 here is CASRLPGQGSEAFF. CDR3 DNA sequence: TGTGCCAGCAGACTCCCGGGACAGGGGTCTGAAGCTTTCTTT.

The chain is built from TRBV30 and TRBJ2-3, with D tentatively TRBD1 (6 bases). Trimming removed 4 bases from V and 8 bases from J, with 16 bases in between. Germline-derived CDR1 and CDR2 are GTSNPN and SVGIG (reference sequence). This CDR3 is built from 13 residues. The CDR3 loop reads CAWTQGPSVTQYF. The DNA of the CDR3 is TGTGCCTGGACTCAGGGGCCTTCGGTTACGCAGTATTTT.

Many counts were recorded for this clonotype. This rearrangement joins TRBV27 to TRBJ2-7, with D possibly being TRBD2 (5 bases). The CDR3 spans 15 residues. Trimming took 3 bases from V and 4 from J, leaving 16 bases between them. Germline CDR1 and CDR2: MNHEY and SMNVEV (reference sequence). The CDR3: CASSFVDSRNYEQYF. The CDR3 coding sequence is TGTGCCAGCAGTTTCGTGGACTCTCGAAATTACGAGCAGTACTTC.

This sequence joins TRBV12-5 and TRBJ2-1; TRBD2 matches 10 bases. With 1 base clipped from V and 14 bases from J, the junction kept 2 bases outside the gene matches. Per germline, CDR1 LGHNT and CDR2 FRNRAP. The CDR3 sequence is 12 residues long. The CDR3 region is CASGLGSGREFF. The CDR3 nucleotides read TGTGCTAGTGGTTTGGGCAGCGGGAGGGAGTTCTTC. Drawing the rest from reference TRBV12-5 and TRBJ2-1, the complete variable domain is DARVTQTPRHKVTEMGQEVTMRCQPILGHNTVFWYRQTMMQGLELLAYFRNRAPLDDSGMPKDRFSAEMPDATLATLKIQPSEPRDSAVYFCASGLGSGREFFGPGTRLTVL.

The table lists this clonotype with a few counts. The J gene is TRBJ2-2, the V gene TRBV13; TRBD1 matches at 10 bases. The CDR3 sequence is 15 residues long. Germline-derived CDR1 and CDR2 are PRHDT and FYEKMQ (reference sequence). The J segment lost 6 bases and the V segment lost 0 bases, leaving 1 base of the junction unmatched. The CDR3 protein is CASSLGGQGPGELFF. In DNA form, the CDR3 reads TGTGCCAGCAGCTTAGGGGGACAGGGGCCCGGGGAGCTGTTTTTT.

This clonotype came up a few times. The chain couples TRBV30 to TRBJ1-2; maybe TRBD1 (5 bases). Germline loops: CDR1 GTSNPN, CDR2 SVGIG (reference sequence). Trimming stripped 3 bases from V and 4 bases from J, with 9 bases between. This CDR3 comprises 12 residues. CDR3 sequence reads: CAWRGTVYGYTF. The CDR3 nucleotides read TGTGCCTGGAGGGGGACGGTCTATGGCTACACCTTC.

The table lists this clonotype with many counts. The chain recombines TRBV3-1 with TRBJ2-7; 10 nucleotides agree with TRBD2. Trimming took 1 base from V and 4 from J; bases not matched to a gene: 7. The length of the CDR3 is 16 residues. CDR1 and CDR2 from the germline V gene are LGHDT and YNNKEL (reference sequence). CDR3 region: CASSQAAGTSVYEQYF. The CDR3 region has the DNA TGTGCCAGCAGCCAAGCCGCCGGGACTAGCGTATACGAGCAGTACTTC.

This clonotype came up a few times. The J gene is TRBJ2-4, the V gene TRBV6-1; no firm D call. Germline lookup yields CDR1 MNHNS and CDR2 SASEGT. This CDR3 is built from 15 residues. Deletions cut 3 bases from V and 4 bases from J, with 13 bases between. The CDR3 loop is CASSEITIGKNIQYF. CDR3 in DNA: TGTGCCAGCAGTGAGATAACCATCGGAAAAAACATTCAGTACTTC.

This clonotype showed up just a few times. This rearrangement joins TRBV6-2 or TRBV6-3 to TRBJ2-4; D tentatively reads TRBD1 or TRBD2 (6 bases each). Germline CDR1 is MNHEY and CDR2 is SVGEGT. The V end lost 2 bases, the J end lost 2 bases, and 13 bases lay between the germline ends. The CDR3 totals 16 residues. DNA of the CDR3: TGTGCCAGCAGTTACCCGGCGGGACAACCCAAAAACATTCAGTACTTC. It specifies CASSYPAGQPKNIQYF.

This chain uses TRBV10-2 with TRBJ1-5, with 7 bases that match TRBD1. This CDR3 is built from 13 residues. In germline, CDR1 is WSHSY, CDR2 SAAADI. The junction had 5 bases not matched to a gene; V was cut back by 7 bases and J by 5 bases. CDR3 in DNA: TGCGCCAGCACGGGACAGAGTTATCAGCCCCAGCATTTT. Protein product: CASTGQSYQPQHF.

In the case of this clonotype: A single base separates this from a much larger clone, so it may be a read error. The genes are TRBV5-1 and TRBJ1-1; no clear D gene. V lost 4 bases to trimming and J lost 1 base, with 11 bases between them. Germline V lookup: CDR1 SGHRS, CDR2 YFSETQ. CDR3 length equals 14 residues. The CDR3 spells CASSPLMRNTEAFF. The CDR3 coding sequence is TGCGCCAGCAGCCCGCTTATGCGGAACACTGAAGCTTTCTTT.

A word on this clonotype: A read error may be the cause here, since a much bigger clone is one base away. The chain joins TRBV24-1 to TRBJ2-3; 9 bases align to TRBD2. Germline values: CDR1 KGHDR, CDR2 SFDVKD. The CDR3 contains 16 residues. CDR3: CATGDFLTSGGDTQYF. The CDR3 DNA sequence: TGTGCCACCGGTGATTTCCTGACTAGCGGCGGTGATACGCAGTATTTT.

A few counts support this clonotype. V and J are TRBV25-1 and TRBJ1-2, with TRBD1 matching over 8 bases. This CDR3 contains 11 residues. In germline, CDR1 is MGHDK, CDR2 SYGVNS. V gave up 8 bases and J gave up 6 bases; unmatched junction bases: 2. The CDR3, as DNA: TGTGCCAGCGAGACAGGGGATGGCTACACCTTC. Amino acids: CASETGDGYTF.

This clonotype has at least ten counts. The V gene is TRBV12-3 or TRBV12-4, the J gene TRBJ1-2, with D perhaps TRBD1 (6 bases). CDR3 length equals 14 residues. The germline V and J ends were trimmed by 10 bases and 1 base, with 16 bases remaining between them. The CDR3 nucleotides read TGTGCCACCGCTATCACAGGGAGTAACTATGGCTACACCTTC. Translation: CATAITGSNYGYTF.

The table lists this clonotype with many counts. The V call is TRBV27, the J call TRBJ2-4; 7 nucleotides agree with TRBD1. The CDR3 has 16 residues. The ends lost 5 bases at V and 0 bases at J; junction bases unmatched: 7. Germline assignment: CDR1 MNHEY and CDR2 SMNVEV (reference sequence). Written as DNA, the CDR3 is TGTGCCAGCAGTATAAACGACAGGGTAGCCAAAAACATTCAGTACTTC. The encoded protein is CASSINDRVAKNIQYF.

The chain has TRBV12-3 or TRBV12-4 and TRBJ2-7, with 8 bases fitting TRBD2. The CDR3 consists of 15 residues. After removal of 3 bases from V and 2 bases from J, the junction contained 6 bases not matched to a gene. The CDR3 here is CASSFLAGFTYEQYF. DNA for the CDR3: TGTGCCAGCAGTTTCCTAGCGGGTTTTACCTACGAGCAGTACTTC.

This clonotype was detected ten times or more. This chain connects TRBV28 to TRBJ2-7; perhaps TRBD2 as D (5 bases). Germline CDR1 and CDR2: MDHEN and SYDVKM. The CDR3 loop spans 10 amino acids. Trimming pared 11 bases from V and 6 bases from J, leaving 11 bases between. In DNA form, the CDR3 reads TGTGCCGCGGGTTCAGGCGAGCAGTACTTC. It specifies CAAGSGEQYF.

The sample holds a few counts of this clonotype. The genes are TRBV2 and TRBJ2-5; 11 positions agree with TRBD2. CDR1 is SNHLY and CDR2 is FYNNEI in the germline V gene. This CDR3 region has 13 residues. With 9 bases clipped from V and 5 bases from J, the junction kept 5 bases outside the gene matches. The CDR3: CASSGRARETQYF. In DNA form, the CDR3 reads TGTGCCAGTAGCGGGAGGGCCAGGGAGACCCAGTACTTC.

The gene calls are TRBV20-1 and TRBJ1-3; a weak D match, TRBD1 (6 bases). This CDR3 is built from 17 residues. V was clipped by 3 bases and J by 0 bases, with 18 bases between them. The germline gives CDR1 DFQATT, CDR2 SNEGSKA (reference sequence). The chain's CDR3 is CSASWNGGQSSGNTIYF. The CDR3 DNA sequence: TGCAGTGCTAGTTGGAATGGGGGGCAGAGCTCTGGAAACACCATATATTTT.